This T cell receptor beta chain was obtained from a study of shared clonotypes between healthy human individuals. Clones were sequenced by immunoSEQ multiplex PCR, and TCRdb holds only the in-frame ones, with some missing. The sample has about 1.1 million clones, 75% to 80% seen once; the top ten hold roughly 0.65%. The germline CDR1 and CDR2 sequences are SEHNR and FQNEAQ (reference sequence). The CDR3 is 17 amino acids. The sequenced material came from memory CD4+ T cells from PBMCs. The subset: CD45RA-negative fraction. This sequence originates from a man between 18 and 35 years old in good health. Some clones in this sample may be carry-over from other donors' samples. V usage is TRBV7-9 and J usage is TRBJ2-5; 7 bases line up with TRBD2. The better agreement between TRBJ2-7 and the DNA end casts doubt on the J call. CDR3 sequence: CASSPREGRVHSYEQYF. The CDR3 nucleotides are TGTGCCAGCAGCCCCCGCGAGGGGAGGGTACACTCCTACGAGCAGTACTTC.